This T cell receptor beta chain stems from a study of cytomegalovirus exposure and HLA in healthy donors. Looking at the study overall: Genotyping of roughly 400 donors showed that 80% to 85% belonged to the Caucasian-associated ancestry cluster.

The study ran its PCR with 60 Vbeta and 13 Jbeta primers. The assay was immunoSEQ multiplex PCR, and TCRdb's table has in-frame clones only and misses some. The sample has under 200,000 clones, 78% seen once. Study observations and caveats: No immune exposure information besides CMV serostatus was available. Per a later analysis, 15,000 to 20,000 TCR beta sequences showed association with HLA alleles at 0.05 false discovery rate.

Losses at the gene ends were 5 bases for V and 7 bases for J; bases not matched to a gene: 10. This CDR3 is 15 amino acids long. Germline assignment: CDR1 SGHNT and CDR2 YENEEA. These donors counted as nominally healthy when sampled, but unrecorded immune exposures were likely. This clone was seen once. What it binds is not known. The chain uses TRBV11-3 and TRBJ2-5; TRBD1 matches 10 bases. The TCR was taken from a woman aged 45-59 years in good health and CMV-seropositive. Sequenced: PBMCs. The DNA for the CDR3 is TGTGCCAGCAGCCCAGGGACAGGGGTTGAGGGGACCCAGTACTTC. Amino acid sequence: CASSPGTGVEGTQYF.